The 14 T cell receptor beta chains in this list originate from one sample, sequenced in a study of cytomegalovirus exposure and HLA in healthy donors. Primers: 60 Vbeta forward and 13 Jbeta reverse. TCRdb's table, derived via immunoSEQ multiplex PCR, lists solely in-frame clones and lacks some. The repertoire holds 150,000 to 200,000 clones, about three quarters seen once, with around 1.5% in the top ten. Sequencing used PBMCs. These receptors originate from a girl aged 5 to 17 in good health and CMV-seronegative.

V gene TRBV7-9 combines with J gene TRBJ1-1, with TRBD1 matching 8 bases. The V and J ends lost 4 bases and 4 bases, in that order; junction bases with no gene match: 8. The CDR3 length is 15 residues. Germline CDR1 reads SEHNR; CDR2 reads FQNEAQ (reference sequence). CDR3: CASSSADRGVTEAFF. The CDR3 DNA sequence: TGTGCCAGCAGCTCAGCTGACAGGGGAGTCACTGAAGCTTTCTTT.

V gene TRBV4-2 combines with J gene TRBJ1-4; perhaps TRBD1 as D (6 bases). This CDR3 has 14 residues. Germline CDR1 is LGHNA and CDR2 is YNFKEQ. Trimming removed 4 bases from V and 8 bases from J, with 14 bases in between. The CDR3 DNA follows: TGTGCCAGCAGCCCTAAACAGGGTTCCGAAAAACTGTTTTTT. It yields the protein CASSPKQGSEKLFF.

This clone was recorded only once. CDR3 DNA: TGTGCCAGTAGTATCGGGGTGGGGATAGATACGCAGTATTTT. It specifies CASSIGVGIDTQYF. The V gene is TRBV19, the J gene TRBJ2-3; tentative D call: TRBD2 (5 bases). The CDR3 is 14 residues long. V was pared by 3 bases and J by 5 bases, with 12 bases between. Germline V gene sequence: CDR1 LNHDA, CDR2 SQIVND (reference sequence).

This clone was counted only a few times. This CDR3 is CASSAGGTDTQYF. CDR3 DNA sequence: TGCGCCAGCAGCGCCGGGGGCACAGATACGCAGTATTTT. The rearrangement joins TRBV4-1 to TRBJ2-3, with D tentatively TRBD2 (5 bases). Per the germline V gene, CDR1 is MGHRA and CDR2 is YSYEKL. The length of the CDR3 is 13 residues. With 5 bases removed from V and 1 base from J, the gap between germline ends came to 7 bases.

Here the CDR3 reads CASSIGGVISPLHF. The CDR3 DNA follows: TGTGCCAGCAGTATAGGGGGGGTGATTTCACCCCTCCACTTT. The V call is TRBV21-1, the J call TRBJ1-6. TRBV21-1 is termed a pseudogene. The CDR3 runs to 14 residues.

V is TRBV7-2 and J is TRBJ1-1; TRBD1 matches 7 bases. V lost 4 bases to trimming and J lost 3 bases; unmatched junction nucleotides: 14. CDR1 and CDR2 (germline): SGHTA, FQGNSA. The CDR3 loop spans 17 amino acids. CDR3 bases: TGTGCCAGCAGCTCTTTTTCCGGGACAGCAATTTACACTGAAGCTTTCTTT. Translation gives CASSSFSGTAIYTEAFF. Filled out from reference TRBV7-2 and TRBJ1-1, the complete variable domain reads GAGVSQSPSNKVTEKGKDVELRCDPISGHTALYWYRQSLGQGLEFLIYFQGNSAPDKSGLPSDRFSAERTGGSVSTLTIQRTQQEDSAVYLCASSSFSGTAIYTEAFFGQGTRLTVV.

The chain links TRBV7-9 to TRBJ2-5, with a tentative D call TRBD1 (6 bases). Per germline, CDR1 SEHNR and CDR2 FQNEAQ (reference sequence). The CDR3 sequence is 15 residues long. V dropped 8 bases and J dropped 2 bases, with 18 bases sitting between them. CDR3 bases: TGTGCCAGCGTCCCGGCCGGACAGAGACAAGAGACCCAGTACTTC. This gives the protein CASVPAGQRQETQYF. The full variable domain, in which reference TRBV7-9 and TRBJ2-5 provide the parts outside the CDR3, is DTGVSQNPRHKITKRGQNVTFRCDPISEHNRLYWYRQTLGQGPEFLTYFQNEAQLEKSRLLSDRFSAERPKGSFSTLEIQRTEQGDSAMYLCASVPAGQRQETQYFGPGTRLLVL.

The rearrangement uses TRBV30 and TRBJ2-5, with TRBD1 as a possible D gene (5 bases). CDR3 length equals 12 residues. Germline values: CDR1 GTSNPN, CDR2 SVGIG (reference sequence). With 3 bases removed from V and 2 bases from J, the gap between germline ends came to 7 bases. For the CDR3, the DNA is TGTGCCTGGAGCCGACAGCAAGAGACCCAGTACTTC. Protein product: CAWSRQQETQYF. The whole variable domain, remainder taken from reference TRBV30 and TRBJ2-5, is SQTIHQWPATLVQPVGSPLSLECTVEGTSNPNLYWYRQAAGRGLQLLFYSVGIGQISSEVPQNLSASRPQDRQFILSSKKLLLSDSGFYLCAWSRQQETQYFGPGTRLLVL.

This chain joins TRBV6-1 and TRBJ1-5; tentatively, D is TRBD1 (6 bases). This CDR3 comprises 13 residues. Trimming stripped 4 bases from V and 4 bases from J, with 8 bases between. CDR1 is MNHNS and CDR2 is SASEGT in the germline V gene. The CDR3 loop reads CASSAGANQPQHF. In DNA form, the CDR3 reads TGTGCCAGCAGTGCAGGGGCGAATCAGCCCCAGCATTTT.

The rearrangement uses TRBV29-1 and TRBJ1-2; D remains ambiguous. Germline V gives CDR1 SQVTM, CDR2 ANQGSEA. There are 12 residues in the CDR3. Trimming removed 2 bases from V and 1 base from J, with 5 bases in between. CDR3 DNA: TGCAGCGTTGAATACAGTAACTATGGCTACACCTTC. This translates into CSVEYSNYGYTF. The full variable domain, with the rest looked up from reference TRBV29-1 and TRBJ1-2, is SAVISQKPSRDICQRGTSLTIQCQVDSQVTMMFWYRQQPGQSLTLIATANQGSEATYESGFVIDKFPISRPNLTFSTLTVSNMSPEDSSIYLCSVEYSNYGYTFGSGTRLTVV.

The gene calls are TRBV28 and TRBJ1-1, with a tentative D call TRBD1 (6 bases). V was shortened by 6 bases and J by 1 base, with 9 bases between the two germline ends. Germline-derived CDR1 and CDR2 are MDHEN and SYDVKM. The CDR3 contains 13 residues. The CDR3 loop reads CASSSGQNTEAFF. CDR3 in DNA: TGTGCCAGCAGCTCGGGACAGAACACTGAAGCTTTCTTT.

CDR3 sequence (DNA): TGTGCCAGCTCCTTCCTTAGCGGGGAGGGCACCTACAATGAGCAGTTCTTC. Amino acids: CASSFLSGEGTYNEQFF. This chain links TRBV2 with TRBJ2-1, with 8 bases lining up with TRBD2. CDR3 length: 17 amino acids. V lost 8 bases to trimming and J lost 2 bases; unmatched junction nucleotides: 14. Per the germline V gene, CDR1 is SNHLY and CDR2 is FYNNEI.

In regard to this clone: The identical CDR3 is also encoded by other nucleotide sequences in the sample. The chain links TRBV6-5 to TRBJ1-1; possibly TRBD1 for D (5 bases). The V end lost 0 bases, the J end lost 5 bases, and 10 bases lay between the germline ends. The CDR3 is made up of 14 amino acids. Germline assignment: CDR1 MNHEY and CDR2 SVGAGI. In DNA, the CDR3 is TGTGCCAGCAGTTACTCAACCGGGGGGACTGAAGCTTTCTTT. This sequence encodes CASSYSTGGTEAFF.

As for this clone: The sample carries other DNA sequences with the same CDR3. The gene calls are TRBV7-9 and TRBJ1-1; tentatively, D is TRBD1 (5 bases). Trimming took off 3 bases at V and 1 base at J, with 9 bases between the two ends. The CDR3 sequence is 14 residues long. The germline V gene encodes CDR1 SEHNR and CDR2 FQNEAQ (reference sequence). The CDR3 DNA is TGTGCCAGCAGCTTTCAGGGAAGGAACACTGAAGCTTTCTTT. Translating it yields CASSFQGRNTEAFF.